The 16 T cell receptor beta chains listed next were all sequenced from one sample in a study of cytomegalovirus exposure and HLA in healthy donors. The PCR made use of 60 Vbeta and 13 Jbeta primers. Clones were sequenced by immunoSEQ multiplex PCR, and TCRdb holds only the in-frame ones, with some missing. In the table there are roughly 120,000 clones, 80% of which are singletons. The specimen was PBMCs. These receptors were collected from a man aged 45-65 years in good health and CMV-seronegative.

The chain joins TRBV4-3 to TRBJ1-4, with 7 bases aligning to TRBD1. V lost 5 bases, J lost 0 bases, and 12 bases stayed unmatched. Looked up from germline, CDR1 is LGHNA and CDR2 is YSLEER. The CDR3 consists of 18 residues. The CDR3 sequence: CASSTRTGLGSTNEKLFF. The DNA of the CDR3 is TGCGCCAGCAGCACTCGGACAGGCTTAGGTTCAACTAATGAAAAACTGTTTTTT.

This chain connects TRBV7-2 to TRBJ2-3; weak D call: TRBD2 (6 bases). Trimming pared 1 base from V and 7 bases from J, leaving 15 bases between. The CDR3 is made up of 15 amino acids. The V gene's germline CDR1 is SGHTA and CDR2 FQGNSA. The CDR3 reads CASSLVSGTGHTQYF. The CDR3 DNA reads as TGTGCCAGCAGCTTAGTTTCCGGGACTGGGCATACGCAGTATTTT.

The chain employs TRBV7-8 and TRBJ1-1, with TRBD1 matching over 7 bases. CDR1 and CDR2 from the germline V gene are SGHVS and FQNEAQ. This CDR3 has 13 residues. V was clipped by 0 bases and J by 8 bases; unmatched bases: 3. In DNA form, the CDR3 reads TGTGCCAGCAGCTTAGCGTCACAGGGGGAAGCTTTCTTT. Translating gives CASSLASQGEAFF.

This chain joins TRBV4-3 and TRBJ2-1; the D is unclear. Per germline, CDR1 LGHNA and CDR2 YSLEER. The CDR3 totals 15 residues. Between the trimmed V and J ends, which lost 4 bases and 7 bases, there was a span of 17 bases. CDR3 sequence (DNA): TGCGCCAGCAGCCCCGGCCTTACGAGGAATAATGAGCAGTTCTTC. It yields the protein CASSPGLTRNNEQFF.

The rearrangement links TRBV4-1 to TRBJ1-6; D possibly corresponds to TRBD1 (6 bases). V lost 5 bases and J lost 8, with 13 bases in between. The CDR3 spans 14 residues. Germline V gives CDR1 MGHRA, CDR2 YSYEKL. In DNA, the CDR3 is TGCGCCAGCAGCGAAACAGGGTTTTATTCACCCCTCCACTTT. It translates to CASSETGFYSPLHF.

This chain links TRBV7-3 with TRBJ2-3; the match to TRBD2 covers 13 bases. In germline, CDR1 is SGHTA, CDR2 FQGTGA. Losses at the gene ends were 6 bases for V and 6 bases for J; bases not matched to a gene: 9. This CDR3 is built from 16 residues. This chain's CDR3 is CASSLTSGGAGDTQYF. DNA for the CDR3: TGTGCCAGCAGTCTAACTAGCGGGGGGGCCGGGGATACGCAGTATTTT.

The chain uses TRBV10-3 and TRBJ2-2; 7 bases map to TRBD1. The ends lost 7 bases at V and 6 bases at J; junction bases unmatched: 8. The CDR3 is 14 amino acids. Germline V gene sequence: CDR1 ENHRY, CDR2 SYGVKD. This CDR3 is CAITPTGTAGELFF. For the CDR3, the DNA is TGTGCCATCACTCCGACAGGGACGGCCGGGGAGCTGTTTTTT.

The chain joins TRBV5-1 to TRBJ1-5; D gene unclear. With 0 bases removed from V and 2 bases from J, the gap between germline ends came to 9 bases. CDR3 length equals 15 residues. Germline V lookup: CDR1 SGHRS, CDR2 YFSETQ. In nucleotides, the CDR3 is TGCGCCAGCAGCTTGGATGGGCAGCGCAATCAGCCCCAGCATTTT. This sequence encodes CASSLDGQRNQPQHF.

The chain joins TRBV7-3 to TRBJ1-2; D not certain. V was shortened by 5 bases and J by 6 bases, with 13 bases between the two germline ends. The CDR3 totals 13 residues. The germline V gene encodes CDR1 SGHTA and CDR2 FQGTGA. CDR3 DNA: TGTGCCAGCAGCGTCGTAACATTCGATGGCTACACCTTC. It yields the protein CASSVVTFDGYTF.

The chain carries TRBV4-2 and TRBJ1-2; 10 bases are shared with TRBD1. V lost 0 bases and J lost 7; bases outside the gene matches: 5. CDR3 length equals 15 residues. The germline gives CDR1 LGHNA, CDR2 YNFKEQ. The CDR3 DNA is TGTGCCAGCAGCCAAGAGACAGGGGGCAGGAGTGGCTACACCTTC. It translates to CASSQETGGRSGYTF.

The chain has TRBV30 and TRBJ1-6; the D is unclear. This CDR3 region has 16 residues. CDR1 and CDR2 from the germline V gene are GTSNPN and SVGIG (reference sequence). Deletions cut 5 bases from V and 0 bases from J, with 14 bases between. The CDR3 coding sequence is TGTGCCTGGGGACTGACCACCCGCTCCTATAATTCACCCCTCCACTTT. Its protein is CAWGLTTRSYNSPLHF.

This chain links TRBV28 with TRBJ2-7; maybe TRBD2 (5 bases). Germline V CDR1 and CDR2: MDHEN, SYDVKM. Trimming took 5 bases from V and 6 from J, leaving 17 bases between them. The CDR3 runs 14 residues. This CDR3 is CASSTQPRGGEQYF. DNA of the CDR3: TGTGCCAGCAGTACGCAACCACGGGGTGGCGAGCAGTACTTC.

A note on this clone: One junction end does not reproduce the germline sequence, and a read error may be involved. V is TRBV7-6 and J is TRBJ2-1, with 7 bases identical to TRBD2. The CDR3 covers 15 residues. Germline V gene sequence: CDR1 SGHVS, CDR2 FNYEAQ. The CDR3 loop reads CASSLAVSSYNEQFF. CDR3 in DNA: TGTGCCAGCAGCCTAGCGGTGAGCTCCTACAATGAGCAGTTCTTC.

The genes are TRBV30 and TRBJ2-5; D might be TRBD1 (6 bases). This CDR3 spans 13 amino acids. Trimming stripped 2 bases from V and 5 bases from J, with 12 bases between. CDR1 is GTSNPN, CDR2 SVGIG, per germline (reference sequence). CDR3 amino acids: CAWSLGQRETQYF. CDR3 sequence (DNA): TGTGCCTGGAGTCTCGGACAGAGGGAGACCCAGTACTTC.

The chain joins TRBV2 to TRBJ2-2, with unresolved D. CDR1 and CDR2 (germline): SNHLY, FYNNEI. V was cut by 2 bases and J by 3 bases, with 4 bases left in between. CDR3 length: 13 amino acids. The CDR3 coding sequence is TGTGCCAGCAGTGAATCCTACACCGGGGAGCTGTTTTTT. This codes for CASSESYTGELFF.

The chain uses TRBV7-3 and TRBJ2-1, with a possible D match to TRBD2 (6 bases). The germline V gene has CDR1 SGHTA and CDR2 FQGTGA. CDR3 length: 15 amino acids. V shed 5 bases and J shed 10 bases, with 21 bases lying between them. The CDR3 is CASSRERAAVGEQFF. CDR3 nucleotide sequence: TGTGCCAGCAGCCGGGAGCGGGCGGCTGTTGGAGAGCAGTTCTTC.